The 21 T cell receptor beta chains in this list originate from one sample, sequenced in a study of blood T cell repertoires in COVID-19. Profiled with immunoSEQ multiplex PCR; TCRdb holds only in-frame clones, not every one. Of over 200,000 clones listed, 70% to 85% are singletons. The sequenced sample consisted of PBMCs or T cells enriched from blood (not recorded which). Every receptor here comes from a man aged 35 to 55 who had recovered from COVID-19.

The gene calls are TRBV5-6 and TRBJ2-7, with 10 bases matching TRBD1. Germline-derived CDR1 and CDR2 are SGHDT and YYEEEE. The CDR3 has 13 amino acids. V lost 4 bases to trimming and J lost 6 bases; unmatched junction nucleotides: 4. The CDR3 protein is CASSPWTGGEQYF. The CDR3 bases are TGTGCCAGCAGCCCCTGGACAGGGGGCGAGCAGTACTTC.

Comments on this clone: This CDR3 is also generated by other DNA sequences in the sample. The J gene is TRBJ1-4, the V gene TRBV5-1; D unresolved. Germline V lookup: CDR1 SGHRS, CDR2 YFSETQ. Trimming stripped 5 bases from V and 5 bases from J, with 10 bases between. This CDR3 region has 13 residues. The CDR3 loop is CASSRAGNEKLFF. For the CDR3, the DNA is TGCGCCAGCAGTCGGGCGGGGAATGAAAAACTGTTTTTT.

Turning to this clone: This sample includes further DNA sequences coding for the same CDR3. The chain couples TRBV4-2 to TRBJ1-5; the match to TRBD1 covers 8 bases. Germline assignment: CDR1 LGHNA and CDR2 YNFKEQ. V shed 6 bases and J 7 bases; nucleotides not matched to a gene: 5. This CDR3 has 13 amino acids. CDR3 nucleotides: TGTGCCAGCAGTCAGGACAGGGAACAGCCCCAGCATTTT. Translating it yields CASSQDREQPQHF.

The chain employs TRBV6-5 and TRBJ1-3; perhaps TRBD1 as D (5 bases). This CDR3 has 14 amino acids. The ends were cut back, 7 bases at V and 4 bases at J, with 14 bases in the middle. Germline V gives CDR1 MNHEY, CDR2 SVGAGI. The CDR3 sequence is CASTPRGDGNTIYF. The CDR3 DNA follows: TGTGCCAGCACCCCTCGGGGGGACGGAAACACCATATATTTT.

The genes are TRBV30 and TRBJ1-2; D unresolved. This CDR3 is 12 amino acids long. The germline V gene has CDR1 GTSNPN and CDR2 SVGIG (reference sequence). Trimming shortened V by 3 bases and J by 6 bases, and 11 bases separated the two germline ends. The CDR3 region has the DNA TGTGCCTGGAGAAGACTTCGAGATGGCTACACCTTC. Translated, it gives CAWRRLRDGYTF.

This clone was observed a single time. The rearrangement uses TRBV7-2 and TRBJ1-3; 8 bases are shared with TRBD1. Germline V gene lookup returns CDR1 SGHTA and CDR2 FQGNSA. Losses at the gene ends were 5 bases for V and 2 bases for J; bases not matched to a gene: 2. This CDR3 is 14 amino acids long. The CDR3 protein is CASSLDRAGNTIYF. The CDR3 DNA is TGTGCCAGCAGCCTGGACAGGGCTGGAAACACCATATATTTT.

V gene TRBV7-6 combines with J gene TRBJ2-5; 10 bases agree with TRBD2. The junction had 8 bases not matched to a gene; V was cut back by 5 bases and J by 2 bases. The CDR3 consists of 16 residues. Germline CDR1 reads SGHVS; CDR2 reads FNYEAQ. CDR3 amino acids: CASSQRGAGGQETQYF. In DNA form, the CDR3 reads TGTGCCAGCAGCCAGCGGGGAGCGGGGGGGCAAGAGACCCAGTACTTC.

The chain recombines TRBV5-1 with TRBJ1-4, with a possible D match to TRBD1 (5 bases). This CDR3 has 16 amino acids. Germline V CDR1 and CDR2: SGHRS, YFSETQ. V shed 0 bases and J shed 0 bases, with 9 bases lying between them. The CDR3 nucleotides read TGCGCCAGCAGCTTGGAGGGGCTATCAACTAATGAAAAACTGTTTTTT. Its translation: CASSLEGLSTNEKLFF.

The V gene is TRBV4-1, the J gene TRBJ2-7; D gene unclear. Germline V lookup: CDR1 MGHRA, CDR2 YSYEKL. Trimming shortened V by 0 bases and J by 4 bases, and 13 bases separated the two germline ends. The CDR3 runs to 15 residues. The CDR3 nucleotides read TGCGCCAGCAGCCAAGAACTCAGGCAGAGTTACGAGCAGTACTTC. Its translation is CASSQELRQSYEQYF.

The rearrangement joins TRBV12-3 or TRBV12-4 to TRBJ1-3; D is ambiguous. V was cut by 6 bases and J by 0 bases, with 6 bases left in between. The CDR3 loop spans 13 amino acids. The chain's CDR3 is CASSLSSGNTIYF. In nucleotides, the CDR3 is TGTGCCAGCAGCCTCAGCTCTGGAAACACCATATATTTT.

This chain joins TRBV18 and TRBJ1-4; possible D gene TRBD1, 6 bases. Trimming removed 3 bases from V and 4 bases from J, with 12 bases in between. Per germline, CDR1 KGHSH and CDR2 LQKENI. The CDR3 runs 15 residues. CDR3 sequence reads: CASSPDTGFNEKLFF. DNA of the CDR3: TGTGCCAGCTCACCCGATACAGGGTTTAATGAAAAACTGTTTTTT.

The chain combines TRBV5-5 with TRBJ2-2, with 7 bases lining up with TRBD1. The germline V gene has CDR1 SGHKS and CDR2 YYEKEE (reference sequence). The CDR3 spans 18 residues. Germline trimming cut 0 bases from V and 5 bases from J; bases unmatched to any gene: 13. The CDR3 sequence: CASSLVPGGKRRTGELFF. DNA for the CDR3: TGTGCCAGCAGCTTGGTTCCAGGGGGTAAAAGAAGGACCGGGGAGCTGTTTTTT.

V is TRBV6-5 and J is TRBJ1-1, with D possibly TRBD1 on 6 matching bases. The germline V and J ends were trimmed by 2 bases and 3 bases, with 16 bases remaining between them. The CDR3 has 16 residues. Germline CDR1 reads MNHEY; CDR2 reads SVGAGI. The CDR3 nucleotides read TGTGCCAGCAGTTACGGGCCAGGGGACGGGGACACTGAAGCTTTCTTT. As protein: CASSYGPGDGDTEAFF.

The rearrangement uses TRBV2 and TRBJ1-5; D remains ambiguous. Trimming shortened V by 4 bases and J by 6 bases, and 10 bases separated the two germline ends. This CDR3 spans 13 amino acids. Germline V gene sequence: CDR1 SNHLY, CDR2 FYNNEI. CDR3 protein: CASSGERSQPQHF. DNA for the CDR3: TGTGCCAGCAGTGGGGAGAGGAGTCAGCCCCAGCATTTT.

CDR3 protein: CASSDLGQDAYEQYF. The CDR3 coding sequence is TGCGCCAGCAGTGATCTAGGACAGGATGCCTACGAGCAGTACTTC. The rearrangement uses TRBV10-1 and TRBJ2-7; TRBD1 matches 7 bases. Germline loops: CDR1 WNHNN, CDR2 SYGVQD (reference sequence). V dropped 3 bases and J dropped 2; count of bases not matched to a gene: 7. CDR3 length: 15 residues.

The chain is built from TRBV2 and TRBJ2-3; perhaps TRBD1 as D (6 bases). This CDR3 is built from 15 residues. V was cut by 2 bases and J by 0 bases, with 9 bases left in between. Germline V gene sequence: CDR1 SNHLY, CDR2 FYNNEI. The CDR3 DNA is TGTGCCAGCAGTGAAAGGGGGAAAAGCACAGATACGCAGTATTTT. It translates to CASSERGKSTDTQYF.

The rearrangement uses TRBV7-2 and TRBJ1-5, with TRBD1 matching over 8 bases. The CDR3 consists of 15 residues. Unmatched junction bases numbered 9, after V lost 5 bases and J lost 6 bases. Germline V lookup: CDR1 SGHTA, CDR2 FQGNSA. The CDR3 sequence is CASSPNRGEGQPQHF. Written as DNA, the CDR3 is TGTGCCAGCAGCCCCAACAGGGGGGAAGGTCAGCCCCAGCATTTT.

In its sample, this clone was seen a few times. The chain combines TRBV5-1 with TRBJ1-6; a possible D gene is TRBD1 (5 bases). The CDR3 runs 16 residues. The germline V gene encodes CDR1 SGHRS and CDR2 YFSETQ. Trimming stripped 0 bases from V and 3 bases from J, with 10 bases between. The CDR3 DNA reads TGCGCCAGCAGCTTGGAAATGGGGGGCTATAATTCACCCCTCCACTTT. Protein sequence: CASSLEMGGYNSPLHF.

Turning to this clone: This same CDR3 is encoded by further DNA sequences in the sample. The V gene is TRBV7-2, the J gene TRBJ2-7, with 7 bases lining up with TRBD1. V dropped 2 bases and J dropped 2; count of bases not matched to a gene: 3. The CDR3 loop spans 14 amino acids. The germline V gene encodes CDR1 SGHTA and CDR2 FQGNSA. As DNA, the CDR3 is TGTGCCAGCAGCTTAAGACAGGGCCCCTACGAGCAGTACTTC. This encodes CASSLRQGPYEQYF.

V gene TRBV7-2 combines with J gene TRBJ2-1; 9 nucleotides line up with TRBD1. This CDR3 has 14 residues. CDR1 is SGHTA and CDR2 is FQGNSA in the germline V gene. The junction had 6 bases not matched to a gene; V was cut back by 6 bases and J by 6 bases. The CDR3 spells CASSRRQGVNEQFF. As DNA, the CDR3 is TGTGCCAGCAGTCGCCGACAGGGGGTCAATGAGCAGTTCTTC.

The gene calls are TRBV5-1 and TRBJ2-3; D is possibly TRBD2 (6 bases). Trimming stripped 2 bases from V and 0 bases from J, with 10 bases between. The germline V gene encodes CDR1 SGHRS and CDR2 YFSETQ. The CDR3 consists of 15 residues. CDR3 loop: CASSFSGASTDTQYF. Here the CDR3 DNA reads TGCGCCAGCAGCTTTAGCGGAGCTAGCACAGATACGCAGTATTTT. Variable domain in full (rest from reference TRBV5-1 and TRBJ2-3): KAGVTQTPRYLIKTRGQQVTLSCSPISGHRSVSWYQQTPGQGLQFLFEYFSETQRNKGNFPGRFSGRQFSNSRSEMNVSTLELGDSALYLCASSFSGASTDTQYFGPGTRLTVL.